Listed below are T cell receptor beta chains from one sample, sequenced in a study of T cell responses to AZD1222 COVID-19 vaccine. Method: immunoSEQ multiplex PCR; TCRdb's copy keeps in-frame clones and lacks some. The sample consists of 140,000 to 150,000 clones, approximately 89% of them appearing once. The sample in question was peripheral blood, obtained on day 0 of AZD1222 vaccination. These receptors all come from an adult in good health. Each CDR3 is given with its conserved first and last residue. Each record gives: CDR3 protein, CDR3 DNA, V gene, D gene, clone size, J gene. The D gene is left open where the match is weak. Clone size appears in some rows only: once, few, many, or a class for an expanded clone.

CASIGQTSEAFF | TGTGCCAGCATTGGACAGACCAGTGAAGCTTTCTTT | TRBV12-3/TRBV12-4 | - | - | TRBJ1-1
CASTAGTGNYEQYF | TGTGCCAGCACTGCCGGGACAGGGAACTACGAGCAGTACTTC | TRBV2 | TRBD1 | - | TRBJ2-7
CATQGQITGELFF | TGTGCCACCCAAGGGCAGATCACCGGGGAGCTGTTTTTT | TRBV7-2 | - | - | TRBJ2-2
CASSYNGDRTLYTF | TGTGCCAGCAGTTATAACGGCGACAGGACTCTCTACACCTTC | TRBV6-6 | - | few | TRBJ1-2
CASSLVGRNLNYGYTF | TGTGCCAGCAGCTTAGTCGGTCGTAACCTTAACTATGGCTACACCTTC | TRBV7-9 | - | - | TRBJ1-2
CASSLVYGRTHEQYF | TGTGCCAGCAGCTTAGTTTACGGGAGGACTCACGAGCAGTACTTC | TRBV7-2 | TRBD2 | - | TRBJ2-7
CASSPMTGGGGELFF | TGTGCCAGCAGCCCCATGACAGGGGGGGGCGGGGAGCTGTTTTTT | TRBV9 | TRBD1 | - | TRBJ2-2
CASSRTTSGEETQYF | TGTGCCAGCAGTCGGACCACTAGCGGCGAAGAGACCCAGTACTTC | TRBV2 | TRBD2 | few | TRBJ2-5
CASSLRSGRDSPLHF | TGTGCCAGCAGCTTAAGGTCAGGCAGGGATTCACCCCTCCACTTT | TRBV7-2 | - | - | TRBJ1-6
CATSDTVAGQFQPQHF | TGTGCCACCAGTGATACGGTTGCAGGACAATTTCAGCCCCAGCATTTT | TRBV24-1 | - | - | TRBJ1-5
CASSLDSYNEQFF | TGCGCCAGCAGCTTGGACAGTTACAATGAGCAGTTCTTC | TRBV5-1 | - | once | TRBJ2-1
CASSAGGINEQFF | TGTGCCAGCAGCGCAGGAGGTATCAATGAGCAGTTCTTC | TRBV6-5 | - | - | TRBJ2-1
CASSLTRRASSYNEQFF | TGTGCCAGCAGCTTGACTCGGCGGGCGAGCTCCTACAATGAGCAGTTCTTC | TRBV5-5 | - | - | TRBJ2-1
CASSQWDSEFF | TGTGCCAGCAGCCAATGGGACAGTGAGTTCTTC | TRBV14 | TRBD1 | - | TRBJ2-1
CASSDQGIPEAFF | TGTGCCAGCAGCGACCAGGGGATCCCTGAAGCTTTCTTT | TRBV7-9 | - | - | TRBJ1-1
CASSIIRGSNEQYF | TGTGCCAGCAGCATAATCAGGGGTTCCAACGAGCAGTACTTC | TRBV7-9 | - | - | TRBJ2-7
CASSGLDGTASYEQYF | TGTGCCAGCAGTGGACTAGACGGGACAGCCTCCTACGAGCAGTACTTC | TRBV2 | - | - | TRBJ2-7
CASRRTGGVYEQYF | TGTGCCAGCAGACGGACAGGGGGCGTCTACGAGCAGTACTTC | TRBV6-6 | TRBD1 | - | TRBJ2-7
CASSLSKREGPTDTQYF | TGTGCCAGCAGTTTATCGAAGCGGGAGGGCCCCACAGATACGCAGTATTTT | TRBV28 | TRBD2 | - | TRBJ2-3
CASSLALRGTEQFF | TGTGCCAGCAGCTTAGCGTTGAGGGGCACTGAGCAGTTCTTC | TRBV7-8 | - | - | TRBJ2-1
CASSVDTGELFF | TGTGCCAGCAGCGTAGACACCGGGGAGCTGTTTTTT | TRBV7-2 | - | - | TRBJ2-2
CASSLDGLAGGVLAETQYF | TGTGCCAGCAGCTTAGATGGGTTAGCGGGGGGGGTTTTGGCGGAGACCCAGTACTTC | TRBV11-2 | TRBD2 | - | TRBJ2-5
CASRTNQPQHF | TGTGCCAGCAGGACAAACCAGCCCCAGCATTTT | TRBV6-5 | - | - | TRBJ1-5
CASSSTNTGELFF | TGTGCCAGCAGCAGCACGAACACCGGGGAGCTGTTTTTT | TRBV6-5 | - | - | TRBJ2-2
CASRSASGQREQFF | TGTGCCAGCAGGTCGGCAAGCGGGCAAAGGGAGCAGTTCTTC | TRBV5-4 | - | - | TRBJ2-1